This TCR beta chain was documented in a study of Graves' ophthalmopathy and Graves' hyperthyroidism. Amplifying from RNA transcripts, the study obtained TCR beta CDR3 regions. First-round RT-PCR used HTBI primers; second-round multiplex PCR followed. A single record per CDR3 protein comes from TCRdb applying MiXCR to the multiplex PCR reads. The data contain around 1.1 million distinct CDR3 sequences, 35% to 40% of them singletons. Clinical symptoms, serum thyroxine, TRAb, thyroid ultrasound and orbital computed tomography formed the basis of diagnosis. In regard to this clonotype: A read error may produce the germline difference seen at one junction end.

This CDR3 has 14 residues. Per germline, CDR1 SQVTM and CDR2 ANQGSEA. This clonotype was sampled from an adult man with Graves' hyperthyroidism. Sequenced material: peripheral blood or thyroid tissue (not recorded which). The chain is built from TRBV29-1 and TRBJ1-4; TRBD1 is a possible D gene (5 bases). The CDR3 DNA is TGCAGCGTTGAAGACGTGGGGGGAGATGAAGAACTGTTTTTT. As protein: CSVEDVGGDEELFF.